The 17 T cell receptor beta chains below come from one sample, sequenced in a study of shared clonotypes between healthy human individuals. Sequencing was performed with immunoSEQ multiplex PCR; in TCRdb, only in-frame clones are kept and a portion is missing. The profile shows roughly 2,300,000 clones, approximately 90% of them singletons. The sample comprised naive CD4+ T cells from PBMCs. The subset: CD45RA+ positively selected. These receptors all come from a man younger than 35 in good health. Some clones in this sample may be carry-over from other donors' samples.

This sequence joins TRBV7-9 and TRBJ1-2; D not certain. The CDR3 contains 12 residues. Trimming shortened V by 1 base and J by 6 bases, and 6 bases separated the two germline ends. Germline loops: CDR1 SEHNR, CDR2 FQNEAQ (reference sequence). CDR3 residues: CASSLGADGYTF. The CDR3 DNA is TGTGCCAGCAGCTTAGGGGCAGATGGCTACACCTTC.

The V call is TRBV29-1, the J call TRBJ2-3; D is unresolved. The V gene lost 1 base and the J gene lost 2 bases, with 7 bases spanning the gap. This CDR3 region has 13 residues. From germline, CDR1 is SQVTM and CDR2 ANQGSEA. CDR3 loop: CSVEGQNTDTQYF. CDR3 nucleotides: TGCAGCGTTGAAGGTCAGAACACAGATACGCAGTATTTT.

About this clone itself: Additional DNA sequences in this sample encode the identical CDR3. The V and J genes are TRBV29-1 and TRBJ2-3; 7 bases are a match to TRBD1. There are 13 residues in the CDR3. CDR1 is SQVTM and CDR2 is ANQGSEA in the germline V gene. The V gene end was trimmed by 2 bases and the J gene end by 1 base; junction bases not matched to a gene: 0. CDR3: CSVETGGTDTQYF. The CDR3 region has the DNA TGCAGCGTTGAAACAGGGGGCACAGATACGCAGTATTTT.

CDR3 sequence (DNA): TGTGCCAGCTCCCCTCCTTCCGGGACAAGCACAGATACGCAGTATTTT. Encoded protein: CASSPPSGTSTDTQYF. The rearrangement links TRBV5-5 to TRBJ2-3, with D maybe TRBD1 (6 bases). Germline-derived CDR1 and CDR2 are SGHKS and YYEKEE (reference sequence). The ends were cut back, 7 bases at V and 0 bases at J, with 18 bases in the middle. This CDR3 region has 16 residues. The full variable domain, with the rest looked up from reference TRBV5-5 and TRBJ2-3, is DAGVTQSPTHLIKTRGQQVTLRCSPISGHKSVSWYQQVLGQGPQFIFQYYEKEERGRGNFPDRFSARQFPNYSSELNVNALLLGDSALYLCASSPPSGTSTDTQYFGPGTRLTVL.

This chain connects TRBV30 to TRBJ2-7; possible D gene TRBD2, 5 bases. The germline V gene has CDR1 GTSNPN and CDR2 SVGIG (reference sequence). The V and J ends lost 0 bases and 2 bases respectively, with 17 bases between them. This CDR3 region has 16 residues. In nucleotides, the CDR3 is TGTGCCTGGAGTGTACTGGGCGGGCCGCCTCCCTACGAGCAGTACTTC. It translates to CAWSVLGGPPPYEQYF.

The genes are TRBV5-1 and TRBJ2-5, with D tentatively TRBD1 or TRBD2 (6 bases each). Germline V gene lookup returns CDR1 SGHRS and CDR2 YFSETQ. The CDR3 has 14 residues. Trimming shortened V by 5 bases and J by 5 bases, and 16 bases separated the two germline ends. DNA for the CDR3: TGCGCCAGCAGGGAGCCCGGGGGCGCGGAGACCCAGTACTTC. Protein product: CASREPGGAETQYF.

V gene TRBV2 combines with J gene TRBJ2-5; 12 bases are shared with TRBD1. The CDR3 totals 15 residues. With 4 bases clipped from V and 5 bases from J, the junction kept 5 bases outside the gene matches. The V gene's germline CDR1 is SNHLY and CDR2 FYNNEI. The chain's CDR3 is CASSGGTGGPETQYF. CDR3 bases: TGTGCCAGCAGTGGGGGGACAGGGGGCCCGGAGACCCAGTACTTC.

J is TRBJ1-3 and V is TRBV5-1; perhaps TRBD1 as D (5 bases). Trimming shortened V by 2 bases and J by 3 bases, and 12 bases separated the two germline ends. The CDR3 is 15 residues long. Germline V gene data show CDR1 as SGHRS and CDR2 as YFSETQ. The CDR3 sequence: CASSLDFQGGNTIYF. CDR3 DNA: TGCGCCAGCAGCTTAGATTTCCAGGGTGGAAACACCATATATTTT.

This clone was detected a few times. The gene calls are TRBV18 and TRBJ2-1, with D possibly TRBD1 on 6 matching bases. Germline CDR1 is KGHSH and CDR2 is LQKENI. The germline V and J ends were trimmed by 6 bases and 9 bases, with 15 bases remaining between them. The CDR3 runs 13 residues. The DNA for the CDR3 is TGTGCCAGCTCCCCTCAAAGAGGGGGTGAGCAGTTCTTC. Translating it yields CASSPQRGGEQFF.

CDR3 sequence reads: CSAPSPDTQYF. The CDR3 bases are TGCAGTGCGCCAAGTCCTGATACGCAGTATTTT. The chain recombines TRBV20-1 with TRBJ2-3; D call uncertain. In germline, CDR1 is DFQATT, CDR2 SNEGSKA (reference sequence). Trimming removed 6 bases from V and 6 bases from J, with 10 bases in between. This CDR3 contains 11 residues.

The genes are TRBV6-1 and TRBJ2-1, with a weak D call TRBD2 (5 bases). In germline, CDR1 is MNHNS, CDR2 SASEGT. The length of the CDR3 is 11 residues. V gave up 6 bases and J gave up 6 bases, with 6 bases separating them. The CDR3 loop is CASRRVNEQFF. DNA for the CDR3: TGTGCCAGCAGGAGGGTCAATGAGCAGTTCTTC.

The rearrangement joins TRBV4-1 to TRBJ2-1; 7 bases agree with TRBD1. The CDR3 loop spans 16 amino acids. V trimming: 1 base; J trimming: 5 bases; junction bases outside the gene matches: 8. The germline gives CDR1 MGHRA, CDR2 YSYEKL. The CDR3 region has the DNA TGCGCCAGCAGCCAAGGAAGGGGGCGGACAAACAATGAGCAGTTCTTC. It yields the protein CASSQGRGRTNNEQFF.

This clone was counted a few times. In the same sample, other DNA sequences code for this CDR3. The chain uses TRBV28 and TRBJ2-2; D unclear. Germline V CDR1 and CDR2: MDHEN, SYDVKM. Between the trimmed V and J ends, which lost 6 bases and 1 base, there was a span of 3 bases. The CDR3 has 12 residues. The CDR3 reads CASRVNTGELFF. The CDR3, as DNA: TGTGCCAGCAGAGTGAACACCGGGGAGCTGTTTTTT.

This clone occurred once. The V call is TRBV28, the J call TRBJ2-7, with TRBD1 matching over 9 bases. The V gene end was trimmed by 4 bases and the J gene end by 3 bases; junction bases not matched to a gene: 4. The CDR3 runs to 14 residues. Germline-derived CDR1 and CDR2 are MDHEN and SYDVKM. The CDR3 DNA reads TGTGCCAGCAGTTCGGGGACAGGGAACTACGAGCAGTACTTC. Translating it yields CASSSGTGNYEQYF.

With regard to this clone: The same CDR3 also results from other DNA sequences found in this sample. The J gene is TRBJ2-7, the V gene TRBV7-2; D remains ambiguous. Germline values: CDR1 SGHTA, CDR2 FQGNSA. CDR3 size: 13 residues. Trimming took off 2 bases at V and 1 base at J, with 6 bases between the two ends. CDR3 bases: TGTGCCAGCAGCTTATCTGGTTCCTACGAGCAGTACTTC. Amino acids: CASSLSGSYEQYF.

The chain links TRBV6-5 to TRBJ1-3; D may be TRBD1 (5 bases). V lost 7 bases to trimming and J lost 8 bases, with 21 bases between them. Germline V CDR1 and CDR2: MNHEY, SVGAGI. This CDR3 spans 15 amino acids. DNA for the CDR3: TGTGCCAGCACCCGAAGCCCGAGACGGGGGGACACCATATATTTT. It translates to CASTRSPRRGDTIYF.

The chain recombines TRBV6-1 with TRBJ2-7; either TRBD1 or TRBD2 may supply D (5 bases each). The CDR3 loop spans 13 amino acids. V dropped 6 bases and J dropped 6 bases, with 15 bases sitting between them. CDR1 and CDR2 (germline): MNHNS, SASEGT. The CDR3 spells CASSQGPRGEQYF. CDR3 DNA: TGTGCCAGCAGCCAAGGACCGAGGGGCGAGCAGTACTTC.